A single sample gave rise to the 10 T cell receptor beta chains below, sequenced in a study of tumor-infiltrating lymphocytes in primary liver carcinoma. Starting from around 500 ng of total RNA, TCR beta cDNA was produced with a primer in the constant region. Three nested multiplex PCR rounds, a slightly modified ARM-PCR, produced the libraries for TCR beta. TRBV1-TRBV30 forward primers paired with a C-beta reverse primer drove the first two PCR rounds, roughly 10 cycles each. TCRdb recomputed calls from the multiplex PCR reads with MiXCR, one row per CDR3 protein. Of approximately 73,000 distinct CDR3 sequences listed, about 70% were seen once; the top ten hold roughly 15%. Scientists recovered RNA and DNA together from around 20-30 mg of unsorted bulk tissue. Input material: liver tumor tissue from sampling region 4. Subset defined: tumor region T4, right-lateral pole. These receptors all stem from a woman aged 60-75 years with primary liver carcinoma and hepatitis B virus infection.

To note about this clonotype: At one end the junction does not follow the germline gene, possibly because of a read error. This chain joins TRBV11-2 and TRBJ1-2; no clear D. CDR3 length: 15 residues. CDR1 is SGHAT, CDR2 FQNNGV, per germline. Here the CDR3 reads CASTNTMYPDHGFTF. CDR3 in DNA: TGTGCTAGCACGAACACAATGTACCCAGACCATGGCTTCACCTTC.

The chain couples TRBV12-3 or TRBV12-4 to TRBJ1-2, with D unresolved. Trimming stripped 8 bases from V and 2 bases from J, with 12 bases between. The CDR3 is made up of 13 amino acids. The CDR3 DNA sequence: TGTGCCAGCGATCCGACAAGGAACTATGGCTACACCTTC. Translating gives CASDPTRNYGYTF.

This chain joins TRBV11-3 and TRBJ2-1, with a possible D match to TRBD2 (6 bases). The CDR3 has 15 amino acids. The germline V gene encodes CDR1 SGHNT and CDR2 YENEEA. V gave up 10 bases and J gave up 4 bases, with 20 bases separating them. The CDR3: CAINLDGGVYNEQFF. The CDR3 DNA follows: TGTGCCATTAACTTAGATGGAGGGGTTTACAATGAGCAGTTCTTC.

This clonotype was detected only once. The rearrangement joins TRBV20-1 to TRBJ2-3; TRBD2 matches at 11 bases. The ends lost 4 bases at V and 5 bases at J; junction bases unmatched: 8. Germline assignment: CDR1 DFQATT and CDR2 SNEGSKA (reference sequence). CDR3 length: 15 residues. This CDR3 is CSAKLAGGRGDTQYF. CDR3 DNA sequence: TGCAGTGCTAAATTAGCGGGAGGGCGGGGAGATACGCAGTATTTT.

On this clonotype itself: One end of the junction is discordant with germline, which a read error may explain. The chain joins TRBV18 to TRBJ2-3, with D maybe TRBD1 (6 bases). CDR3 length equals 14 residues. Germline-derived CDR1 and CDR2 are KGHSH and LQKENI. The CDR3 nucleotides read TGTGTCAGCTCAACAGGGCGCGGCACAGATACGCAGTATTTT. Translated, it gives CVSSTGRGTDTQYF.

The chain carries TRBV6-5 and TRBJ2-5, with TRBD1 matching over 9 bases. The CDR3 loop spans 18 amino acids. The germline V gene encodes CDR1 MNHEY and CDR2 SVGAGI. CDR3: CASSRLPPTGGLKETQYF. The CDR3 DNA follows: TGTGCTAGTAGTCGCCTCCCTCCAACAGGGGGCTTAAAAGAGACCCAGTACTTC.

This clonotype came up a few times. The V and J genes are TRBV20-1 and TRBJ2-7, with 7 nucleotides matching TRBD2. Germline V CDR1 and CDR2: DFQATT, SNEGSKA (reference sequence). J lost 6 bases, V lost 4 bases, and 12 bases had no gene match. This CDR3 has 14 residues. The DNA of the CDR3 is TGCAGTGCTAATGGGGCGCGGGAGTGGGGCGAGCAGTACTTC. Its translation: CSANGAREWGEQYF.

On this clonotype: A read error is possible here, since a much larger clone lies one base away. The chain combines TRBV5-1 with TRBJ2-3; TRBD1 is a possible D gene (6 bases). The CDR3 sequence is 14 residues long. The germline V gene has CDR1 SGHRS and CDR2 YFSETQ. The CDR3, as DNA: TGCACCAGCAGTGGGGAACAGGGCGTCGATACGCAGTATTTT. Protein sequence: CTSSGEQGVDTQYF.

Ten or more counts support this clonotype. This chain joins TRBV29-1 and TRBJ2-2, with TRBD1 matching over 8 bases. The V gene's germline CDR1 is SQVTM and CDR2 ANQGSEA. V shed 6 bases, J shed 7 bases, and the junction held 4 bases outside the gene matches. The CDR3 extends over 12 amino acids. CDR3 amino acids: CSVAGGIGELFF. The CDR3 DNA is TGCAGCGTGGCAGGGGGCATCGGGGAGCTGTTTTTT.

The chain employs TRBV7-9 and TRBJ2-3; no firm D call. This CDR3 is 15 amino acids long. The germline V and J ends were trimmed by 5 bases and 2 bases, with 14 bases remaining between them. Per germline, CDR1 SEHNR and CDR2 FQNEAQ (reference sequence). CDR3 sequence reads: CASSPRVSYTDTQYF. CDR3 sequence (DNA): TGTGCCAGCAGCCCCCGGGTTTCATACACAGATACGCAGTATTTT.